The present T cell receptor (beta chain) was sequenced within a study of identifying expanded T cells in peripheral blood. Assay used: immunoSEQ multiplex PCR; TCRdb lists only in-frame clones, some missing. The sample includes about 100,000 clones, roughly 88% of them seen just once. The table lists this clone with a count of one. With 2 bases removed from V and 2 bases from J, the gap between germline ends came to 8 bases. The CDR3 sequence is 14 residues long. The germline gives CDR1 SGHNT, CDR2 YENEEA. The clonotype originates from a person between 18 and 69 years old in good health. The sequenced sample was blood. This sequence joins TRBV11-3 and TRBJ2-3; no firm D call. Here the CDR3 DNA reads TGTGCCAGCAGCTTAAGATCGGCCACAGATACGCAGTATTTT. It yields the protein CASSLRSATDTQYF.